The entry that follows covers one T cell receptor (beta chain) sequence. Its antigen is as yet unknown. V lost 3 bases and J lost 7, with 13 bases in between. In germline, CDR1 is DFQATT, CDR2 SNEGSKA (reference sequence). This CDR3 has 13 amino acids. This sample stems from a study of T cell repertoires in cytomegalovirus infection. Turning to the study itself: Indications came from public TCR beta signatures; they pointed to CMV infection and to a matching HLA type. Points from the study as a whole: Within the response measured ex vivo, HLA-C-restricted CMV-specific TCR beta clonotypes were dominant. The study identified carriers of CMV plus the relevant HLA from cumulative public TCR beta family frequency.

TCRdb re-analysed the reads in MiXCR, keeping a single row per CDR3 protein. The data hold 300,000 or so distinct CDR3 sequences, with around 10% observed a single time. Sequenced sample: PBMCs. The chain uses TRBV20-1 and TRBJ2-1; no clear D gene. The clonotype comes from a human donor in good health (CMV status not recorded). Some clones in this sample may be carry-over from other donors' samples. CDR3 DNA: TGCAGTGCTAGCCCCTCGACGAGTAATGAGCAGTTCTTC. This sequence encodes CSASPSTSNEQFF.